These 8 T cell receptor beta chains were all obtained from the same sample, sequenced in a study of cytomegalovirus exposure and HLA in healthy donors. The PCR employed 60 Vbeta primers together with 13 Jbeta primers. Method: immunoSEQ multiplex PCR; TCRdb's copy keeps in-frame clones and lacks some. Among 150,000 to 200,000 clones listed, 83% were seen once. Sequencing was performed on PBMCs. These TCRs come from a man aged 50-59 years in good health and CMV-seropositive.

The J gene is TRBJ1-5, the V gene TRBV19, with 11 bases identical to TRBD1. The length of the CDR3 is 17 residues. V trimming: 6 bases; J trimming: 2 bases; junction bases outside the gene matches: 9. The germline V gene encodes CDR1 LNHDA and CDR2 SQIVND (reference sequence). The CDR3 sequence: CASRRTGGAWGNQPQHF. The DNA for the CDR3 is TGTGCCAGTAGACGGACAGGGGGCGCCTGGGGCAATCAGCCCCAGCATTTT.

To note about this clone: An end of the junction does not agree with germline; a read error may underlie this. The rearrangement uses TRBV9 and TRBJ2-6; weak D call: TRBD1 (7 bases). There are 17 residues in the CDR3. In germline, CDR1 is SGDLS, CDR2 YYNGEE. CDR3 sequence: CVSSVEAGGSGANVLTF. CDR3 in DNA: TGTGTCAGCAGCGTAGAGGCAGGGGGGTCTGGGGCCAACGTCCTGACTTTC. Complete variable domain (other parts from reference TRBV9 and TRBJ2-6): DSGVTQTPKHLITATGQRVTLRCSPRSGDLSVYWYQQSLDQGLQFLIQYYNGEERAKGNILERFSAQQFPDLHSELNLSSLELGDSALYFCVSSVEAGGSGANVLTFGAGSRLTVL.

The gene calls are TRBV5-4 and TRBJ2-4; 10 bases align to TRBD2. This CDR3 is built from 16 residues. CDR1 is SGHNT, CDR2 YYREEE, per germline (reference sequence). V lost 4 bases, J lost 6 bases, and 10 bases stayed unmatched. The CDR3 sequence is CASSPDLSGGINIQYF. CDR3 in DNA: TGTGCCAGCAGCCCGGACCTTAGCGGGGGGATAAACATTCAGTACTTC.

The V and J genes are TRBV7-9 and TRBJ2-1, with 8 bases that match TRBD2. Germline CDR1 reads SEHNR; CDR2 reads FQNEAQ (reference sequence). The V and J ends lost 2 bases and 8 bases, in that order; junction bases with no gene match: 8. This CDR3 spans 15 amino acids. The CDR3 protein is CASSLFSGSGDEQFF. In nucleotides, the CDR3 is TGTGCCAGCAGCTTATTCAGCGGGAGCGGCGATGAGCAGTTCTTC.

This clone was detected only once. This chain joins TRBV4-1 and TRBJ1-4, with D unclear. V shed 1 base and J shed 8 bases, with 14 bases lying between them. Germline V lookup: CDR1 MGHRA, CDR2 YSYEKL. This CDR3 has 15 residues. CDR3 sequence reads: CASSQAIRGEEKLFF. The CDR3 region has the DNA TGCGCCAGCAGCCAAGCGATTAGAGGAGAAGAAAAACTGTTTTTT.

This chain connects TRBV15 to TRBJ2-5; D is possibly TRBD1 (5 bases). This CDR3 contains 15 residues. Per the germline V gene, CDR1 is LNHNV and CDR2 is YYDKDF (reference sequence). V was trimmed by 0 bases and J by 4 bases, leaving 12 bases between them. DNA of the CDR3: TGTGCCACCAGCAGAGATTTGGCAGGGCGAGAGACCCAGTACTTC. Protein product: CATSRDLAGRETQYF. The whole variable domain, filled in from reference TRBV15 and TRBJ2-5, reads DAMVIQNPRYQVTQFGKPVTLSCSQTLNHNVMYWYQQKSSQAPKLLFHYYDKDFNNEADTPDNFQSRRPNTSFCFLDIRSPGLGDTAMYLCATSRDLAGRETQYFGPGTRLLVL.

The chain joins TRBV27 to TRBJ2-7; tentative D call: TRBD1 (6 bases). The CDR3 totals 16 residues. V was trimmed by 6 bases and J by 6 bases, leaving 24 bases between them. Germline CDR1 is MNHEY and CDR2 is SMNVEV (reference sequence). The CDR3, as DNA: TGTGCCAGCAGGCATATCCCAGGGGAATTTTTGTTCGAGCAGTACTTC. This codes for CASRHIPGEFLFEQYF.

For the CDR3, the DNA is TGTGCCAGCAGCTTAGTCGGAGCGGGAGGTGAGCAGTTCTTC. Translated, it gives CASSLVGAGGEQFF. This chain joins TRBV7-6 and TRBJ2-1; 9 positions match TRBD2. The CDR3 is 14 amino acids. From germline, CDR1 is SGHVS and CDR2 FNYEAQ. The V gene end was trimmed by 1 base and the J gene end by 9 bases; junction bases not matched to a gene: 4.